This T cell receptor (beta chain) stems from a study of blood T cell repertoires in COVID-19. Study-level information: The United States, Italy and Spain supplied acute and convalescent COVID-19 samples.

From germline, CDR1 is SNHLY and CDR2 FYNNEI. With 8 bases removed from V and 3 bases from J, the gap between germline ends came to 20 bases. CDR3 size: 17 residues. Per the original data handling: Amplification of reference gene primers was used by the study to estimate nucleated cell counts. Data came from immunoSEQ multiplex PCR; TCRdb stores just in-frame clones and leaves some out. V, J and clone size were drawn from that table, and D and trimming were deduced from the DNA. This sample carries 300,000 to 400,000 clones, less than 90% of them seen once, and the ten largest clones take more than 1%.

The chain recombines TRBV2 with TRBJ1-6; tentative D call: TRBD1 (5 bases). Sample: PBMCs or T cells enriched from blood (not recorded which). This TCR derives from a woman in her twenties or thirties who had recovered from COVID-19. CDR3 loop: CASLLLRDPIYNSPLHF. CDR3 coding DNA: TGTGCCAGCCTACTCCTCAGGGATCCCATCTATAATTCACCCCTCCACTTT.